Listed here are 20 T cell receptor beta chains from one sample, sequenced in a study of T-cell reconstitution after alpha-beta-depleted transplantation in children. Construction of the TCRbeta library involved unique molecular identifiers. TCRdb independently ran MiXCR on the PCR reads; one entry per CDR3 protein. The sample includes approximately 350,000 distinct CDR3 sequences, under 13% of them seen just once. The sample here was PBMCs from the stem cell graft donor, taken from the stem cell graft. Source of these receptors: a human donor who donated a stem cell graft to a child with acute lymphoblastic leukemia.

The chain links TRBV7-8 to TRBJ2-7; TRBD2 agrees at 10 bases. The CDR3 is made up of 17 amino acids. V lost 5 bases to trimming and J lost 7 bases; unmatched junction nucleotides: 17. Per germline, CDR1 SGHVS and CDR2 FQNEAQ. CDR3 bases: TGTGCCAGCAGCCTAGGAGGTAGAATAGCGGGAGGCGGAGAGCAGTACTTC. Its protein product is CASSLGGRIAGGGEQYF.

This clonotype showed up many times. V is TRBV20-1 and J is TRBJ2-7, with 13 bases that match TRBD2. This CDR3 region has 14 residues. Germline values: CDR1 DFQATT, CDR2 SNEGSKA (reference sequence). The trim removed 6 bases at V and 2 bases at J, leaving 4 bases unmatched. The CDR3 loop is CSAAGLAGTYEQYF. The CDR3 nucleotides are TGCAGTGCCGCGGGACTAGCGGGAACCTACGAGCAGTACTTC.

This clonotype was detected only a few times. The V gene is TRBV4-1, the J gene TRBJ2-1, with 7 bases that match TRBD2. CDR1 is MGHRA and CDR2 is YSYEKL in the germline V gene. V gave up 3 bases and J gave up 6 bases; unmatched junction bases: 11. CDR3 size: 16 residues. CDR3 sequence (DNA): TGCGCCAGCAGCCACCACCCTGTGACGGGAGGCAATGAGCAGTTCTTC. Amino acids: CASSHHPVTGGNEQFF.

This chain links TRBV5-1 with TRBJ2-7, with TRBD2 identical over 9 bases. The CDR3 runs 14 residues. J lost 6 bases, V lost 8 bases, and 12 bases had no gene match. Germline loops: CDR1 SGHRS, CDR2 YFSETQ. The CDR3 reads CASKTSGPGSEQYF. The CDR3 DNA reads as TGCGCCAGTAAGACTAGCGGACCCGGTAGCGAGCAGTACTTC.

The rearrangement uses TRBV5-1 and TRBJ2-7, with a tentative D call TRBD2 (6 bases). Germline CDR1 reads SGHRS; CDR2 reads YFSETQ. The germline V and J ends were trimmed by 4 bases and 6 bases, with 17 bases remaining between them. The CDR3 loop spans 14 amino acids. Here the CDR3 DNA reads TGCGCCAGCAGCGTCTCAAAAGGACTACGCGAGCAGTACTTC. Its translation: CASSVSKGLREQYF.

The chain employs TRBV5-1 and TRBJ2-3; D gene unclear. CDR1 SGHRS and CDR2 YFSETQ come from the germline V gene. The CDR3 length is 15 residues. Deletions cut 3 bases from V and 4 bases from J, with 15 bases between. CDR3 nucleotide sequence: TGCGCCAGCAGCTCGGCACTGGTCACGGCAGATACGCAGTATTTT. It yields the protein CASSSALVTADTQYF.

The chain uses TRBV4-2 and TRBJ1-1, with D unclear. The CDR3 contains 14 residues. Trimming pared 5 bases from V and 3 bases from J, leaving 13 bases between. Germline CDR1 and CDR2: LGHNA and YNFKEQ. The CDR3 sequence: CASSVSTVDTEAFF. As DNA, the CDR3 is TGTGCCAGCAGCGTATCTACCGTGGACACTGAAGCTTTCTTT.

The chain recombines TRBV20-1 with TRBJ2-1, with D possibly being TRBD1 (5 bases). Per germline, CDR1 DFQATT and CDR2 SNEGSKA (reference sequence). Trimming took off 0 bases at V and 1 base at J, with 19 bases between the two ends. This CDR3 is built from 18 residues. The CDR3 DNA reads TGCAGTGCTAGAGATCTTCAAGGCTGGACATATTCCTACAATGAGCAGTTCTTC. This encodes CSARDLQGWTYSYNEQFF.

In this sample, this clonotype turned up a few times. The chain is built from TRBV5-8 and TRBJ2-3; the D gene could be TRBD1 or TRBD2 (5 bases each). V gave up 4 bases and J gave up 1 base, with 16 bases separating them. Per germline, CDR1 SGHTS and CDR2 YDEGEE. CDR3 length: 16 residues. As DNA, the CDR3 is TGTGCCAGCAGCCTCCGAGTCGTGGGGGGCACAGATACGCAGTATTTT. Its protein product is CASSLRVVGGTDTQYF.

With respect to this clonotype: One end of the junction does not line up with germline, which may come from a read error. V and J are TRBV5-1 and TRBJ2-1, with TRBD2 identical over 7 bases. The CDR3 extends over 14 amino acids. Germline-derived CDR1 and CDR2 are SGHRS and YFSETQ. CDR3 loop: CASRDAGARNDQFF. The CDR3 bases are TGCGCCAGCAGGGACGCGGGAGCCCGCAATGACCAGTTCTTC. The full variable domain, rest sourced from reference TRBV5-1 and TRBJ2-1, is KAGVTQTPRYLIKTRGQQVTLSCSPISGHRSVSWYQQTPGQGLQFLFEYFSETQRNKGNFPGRFSGRQFSNSRSEMNVSTLELGDSALYLCASRDAGARNDQFFGPGTRLTVL.

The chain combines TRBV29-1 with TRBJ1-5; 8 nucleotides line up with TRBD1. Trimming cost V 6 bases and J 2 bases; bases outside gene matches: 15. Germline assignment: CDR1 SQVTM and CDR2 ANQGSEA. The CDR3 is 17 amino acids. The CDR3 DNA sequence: TGCAGCGTCAAAAATCTGACAGGGGCAAGTGGCAATCAGCCCCAGCATTTT. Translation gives CSVKNLTGASGNQPQHF.

Written as DNA, the CDR3 is TGCGCCAGCAGCTTGACAGCTGGGAACATTCAGTACTTC. This sequence encodes CASSLTAGNIQYF. This rearrangement joins TRBV5-1 to TRBJ2-4, with no clear D. The CDR3 contains 13 residues. Trimming stripped 1 base from V and 7 bases from J, with 9 bases between. The V gene's germline CDR1 is SGHRS and CDR2 YFSETQ.

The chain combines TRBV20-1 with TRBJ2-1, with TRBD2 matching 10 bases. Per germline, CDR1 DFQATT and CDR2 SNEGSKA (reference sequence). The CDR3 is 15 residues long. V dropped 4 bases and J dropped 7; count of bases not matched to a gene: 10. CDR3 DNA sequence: TGCAGTGCTAACCCTAGCGGGAGAGGTTTTAATGAGCAGTTCTTC. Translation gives CSANPSGRGFNEQFF.

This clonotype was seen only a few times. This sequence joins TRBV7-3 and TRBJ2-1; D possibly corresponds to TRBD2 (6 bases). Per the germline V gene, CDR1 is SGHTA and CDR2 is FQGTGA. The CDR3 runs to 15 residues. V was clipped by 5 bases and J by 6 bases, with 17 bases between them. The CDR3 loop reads CASSPDVSGSNEQFF. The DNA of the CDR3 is TGTGCCAGCAGCCCCGACGTTTCCGGGAGCAATGAGCAGTTCTTC.

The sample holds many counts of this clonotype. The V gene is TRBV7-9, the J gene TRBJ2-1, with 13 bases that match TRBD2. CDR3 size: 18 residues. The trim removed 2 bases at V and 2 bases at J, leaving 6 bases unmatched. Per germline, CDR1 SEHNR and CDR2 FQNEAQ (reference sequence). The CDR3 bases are TGTGCCAGCAGCTTAAGGACTAGCGGGAGCAGGACCTACAATGAGCAGTTCTTC. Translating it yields CASSLRTSGSRTYNEQFF.

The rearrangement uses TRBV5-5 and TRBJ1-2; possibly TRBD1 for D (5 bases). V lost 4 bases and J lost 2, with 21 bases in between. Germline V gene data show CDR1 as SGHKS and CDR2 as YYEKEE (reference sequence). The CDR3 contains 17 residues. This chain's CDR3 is CASSILPWGGNNYGYTF. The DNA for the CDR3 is TGTGCCAGCAGCATACTACCGTGGGGGGGAAACAACTATGGCTACACCTTC.

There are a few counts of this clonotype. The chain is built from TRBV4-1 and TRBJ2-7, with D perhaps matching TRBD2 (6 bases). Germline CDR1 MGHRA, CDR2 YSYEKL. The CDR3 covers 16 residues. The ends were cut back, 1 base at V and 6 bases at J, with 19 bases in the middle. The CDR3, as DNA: TGCGCCAGCAGCCAAGGAACTACCCTAGGAGCGGGCGAGCAGTACTTC. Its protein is CASSQGTTLGAGEQYF.

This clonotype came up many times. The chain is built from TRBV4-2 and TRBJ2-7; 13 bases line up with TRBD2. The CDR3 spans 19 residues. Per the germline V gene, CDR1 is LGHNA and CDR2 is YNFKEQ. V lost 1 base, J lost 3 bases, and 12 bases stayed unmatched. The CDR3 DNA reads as TGTGCCAGCAGCCAAGGCCCCTCTGGACTAGCGGGAGAGGTCTACGAGCAGTACTTC. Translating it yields CASSQGPSGLAGEVYEQYF.

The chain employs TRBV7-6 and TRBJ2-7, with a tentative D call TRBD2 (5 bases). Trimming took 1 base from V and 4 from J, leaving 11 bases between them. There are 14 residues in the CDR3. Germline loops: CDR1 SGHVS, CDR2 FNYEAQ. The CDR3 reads CASSLEGEGYEQYF. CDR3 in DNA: TGTGCCAGCAGCTTAGAAGGCGAGGGATACGAGCAGTACTTC.

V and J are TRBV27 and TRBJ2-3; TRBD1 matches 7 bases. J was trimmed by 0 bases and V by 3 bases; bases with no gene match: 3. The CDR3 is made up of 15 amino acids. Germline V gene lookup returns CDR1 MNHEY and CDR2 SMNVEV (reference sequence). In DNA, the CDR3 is TGTGCCAGCAGTTTCGGGACAGCTAGCACAGATACGCAGTATTTT. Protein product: CASSFGTASTDTQYF.